This T cell receptor (beta chain) was captured by sequencing in a study of blood T cell repertoires in COVID-19. Germline lookup yields CDR1 SGHRS and CDR2 YFSETQ. The CDR3 runs to 13 residues. Trimming left V 1 base short and J 8 bases short, with 10 bases between. In the original processing: The authors estimated nucleated cell counts from reference gene primer amplification. Clones were read by immunoSEQ multiplex PCR, and TCRdb kept only the in-frame ones, dropping some. V, J and clone size were drawn from that table, and D and trimming were deduced from the DNA. The top ten hold 9.5% to 15% of the sample, which has around 190,000 clones, around 79% seen once.

Sequencing was performed on peripheral blood. This receptor was identified in a woman between 50 and 59 years old with acute or convalescent COVID-19. The J gene is TRBJ1-3, the V gene TRBV5-1; perhaps TRBD1 as D (5 bases). CDR3 sequence reads: CASSLYPGDTIYF. The CDR3 DNA is TGCGCCAGCAGCTTGTACCCGGGGGACACCATATATTTT.